One sample yielded the 8 T cell receptor beta chains listed below, sequenced in a study of T cell responses to AZD1222 COVID-19 vaccine. Assay: immunoSEQ multiplex PCR; the TCRdb copy retains only in-frame clones and omits some. The sample shows roughly 180,000 clones, roughly 92% of them seen only once. Here the sequenced sample was peripheral blood, taken 28 days after the second AZD1222 dose. The receptors here all came from an adult who received the AZD1222 COVID-19 vaccine.

The chain couples TRBV5-1 to TRBJ2-1; 9 positions match TRBD2. This CDR3 has 15 residues. CDR1 and CDR2 (germline): SGHRS, YFSETQ. Losses at the gene ends were 4 bases for V and 3 bases for J; bases not matched to a gene: 5. The CDR3 here is CASSLLAGNYNEQFF. The CDR3 DNA sequence: TGCGCCAGCAGCCTCCTAGCGGGGAACTACAATGAGCAGTTCTTC.

The chain uses TRBV7-9 and TRBJ2-5; a weak D match, TRBD2 (5 bases). The CDR3 loop spans 14 amino acids. V lost 1 base to trimming and J lost 5 bases, with 11 bases between them. Germline V gives CDR1 SEHNR, CDR2 FQNEAQ (reference sequence). The CDR3 sequence: CASSLVTGGETQYF. For the CDR3, the DNA is TGTGCCAGCAGCTTAGTTACCGGAGGCGAGACCCAGTACTTC.

As to this clone: At the DNA level, this CDR3 is encoded by other sequences in the same sample as well. The rearrangement joins TRBV12-3 or TRBV12-4 to TRBJ2-2; D is uncertain. This CDR3 has 13 amino acids. V was trimmed by 5 bases and J by 5 bases, leaving 9 bases between them. The CDR3 here is CASSPSVTGELFF. The CDR3 nucleotides are TGTGCCAGCAGTCCCAGTGTGACCGGGGAGCTGTTTTTT.

V usage is TRBV11-3 and J usage is TRBJ2-3, with 7 nucleotides matching TRBD1. The germline CDR1 and CDR2 sequences are SGHNT and YENEEA. The CDR3 has 14 residues. After removal of 5 bases from V and 1 base from J, the junction contained 3 bases not matched to a gene. The CDR3 DNA is TGTGCCAGCAGCCTCGACAGGGGCACAGATACGCAGTATTTT. It encodes CASSLDRGTDTQYF.

The V gene is TRBV5-1, the J gene TRBJ1-2; 7 bases map to TRBD1. The ends lost 0 bases at V and 8 bases at J; junction bases unmatched: 7. This CDR3 has 14 residues. The germline V gene has CDR1 SGHRS and CDR2 YFSETQ. The CDR3 DNA follows: TGCGCCAGCAGCTTGGAGGGGGCTCTAGGAGGCTACACCTTC. This gives the protein CASSLEGALGGYTF.

The DNA for the CDR3 is TGTGCCAGCAGTCTTCAGGGGGCACATGAAGCTTTCTTT. It is translated as CASSLQGAHEAFF. V gene TRBV3-1 (or the pseudogene TRBV3-2) combines with J gene TRBJ1-1, with 8 bases lining up with TRBD1. Germline values: CDR1 LGHDT, CDR2 YNNKEL (reference sequence). The CDR3 totals 13 residues. J was trimmed by 7 bases and V by 6 bases; bases with no gene match: 7.

A few counts support this clone. The CDR3, as DNA: TGTGCCAGCAGCGCAACTAGCGGGGATCAAGTTGAGCAGTTCTTC. Its translation: CASSATSGDQVEQFF. V is TRBV9 and J is TRBJ2-1; TRBD2 matches at 10 bases. J gave up 9 bases and V 3 bases, and 9 bases lay outside the gene matches. This CDR3 is built from 15 residues. CDR1 and CDR2 from the germline V gene are SGDLS and YYNGEE. The full variable domain, in which reference TRBV9 and TRBJ2-1 provide the parts outside the CDR3, is DSGVTQTPKHLITATGQRVTLRCSPRSGDLSVYWYQQSLDQGLQFLIQYYNGEERAKGNILERFSAQQFPDLHSELNLSSLELGDSALYFCASSATSGDQVEQFFGPGTRLTVL.

V and J are TRBV7-9 and TRBJ2-3; D may correspond to TRBD1 or TRBD2 (6 bases each). The V end lost 7 bases, the J end lost 8 bases, and 19 bases lay between the germline ends. CDR3 size: 14 residues. Germline CDR1 and CDR2: SEHNR and FQNEAQ (reference sequence). CDR3: CASTPSVGGGTQYF. The DNA for the CDR3 is TGTGCCAGCACCCCAAGTGTGGGGGGCGGTACGCAGTATTTT.